A selection of T cell receptor beta chains follows, all from one sample in a study of PD-1 blockade in classical Hodgkin lymphoma. Generated by immunoSEQ multiplex PCR, the TCRdb table keeps only in-frame clones and is missing some. Among roughly 6,900 clones listed, 75% to 90% were seen once. Specimen: peripheral blood mononuclear cells (PBMCs), collected before the fourth cycle of nivolumab. Every receptor here comes from a human donor with classical Hodgkin lymphoma. CDR3s include the opening cysteine and the closing phenylalanine or tryptophan. Fields, in order: V gene, D gene, clone size, J gene, CDR3 DNA, CDR3 protein. A D gene is named only where the DNA matches it firmly. Clone size, where shown, is once, few, many, or a class for clones that have expanded.

V: TRBV6-4
D: TRBD1
size: -
J: TRBJ1-6
DNA: TGTGCCAGCAGGGGGGGACAGGTGGGGAGCTCCTATAATTCACCCCTCCACTTT
CDR3: CASRGGQVGSSYNSPLHF

V: TRBV10-3
D: -
size: -
J: TRBJ1-2
DNA: TGTGCCATCAGTGAGCAGGGGAACTATGGCTACACCTTC
CDR3: CAISEQGNYGYTF

V: TRBV5-1
D: TRBD1
size: -
J: TRBJ1-4
DNA: TGCGCCAGCAGCTTTTTGACAGGGGATGAAAAACTGTTTTTT
CDR3: CASSFLTGDEKLFF

V: TRBV11-2
D: TRBD1
size: once
J: TRBJ1-4
DNA: TGTGCCAGCAGCTCGAGACAGGGTGGGAATGAAAAACTGTTTTTT
CDR3: CASSSRQGGNEKLFF

V: TRBV9
D: -
size: -
J: TRBJ1-3
DNA: TGTGCCAGCAGCGTATCCATGCCGGGGCGTGGAAACACCATATATTTT
CDR3: CASSVSMPGRGNTIYF

V: TRBV5-1
D: -
size: once
J: TRBJ2-3
DNA: TGCGCCAGCAGCCCTGGTGGGGTCGGACGGTCAAGGGATACGCAGTATTTT
CDR3: CASSPGGVGRSRDTQYF

V: TRBV7-7
D: -
size: -
J: TRBJ2-3
DNA: TGTGCCAGCAGCTCTAGTCGGATTAATACGCAGTATTTT
CDR3: CASSSSRINTQYF

V: TRBV7-9
D: -
size: -
J: TRBJ1-2
DNA: TGTGCCAGCAGCTTAGAAGGGGACCGCGATGGCTACACCTTC
CDR3: CASSLEGDRDGYTF

V: TRBV4-1
D: -
size: -
J: TRBJ1-3
DNA: TGCGCCAGCACTTCCGCTCTCTATGCTTCTGGAAACACCATATATTTT
CDR3: CASTSALYASGNTIYF

V: TRBV19
D: -
size: -
J: TRBJ1-6
DNA: TGTGCCAGTAACGAACAGGGTATCCATAATTCACCCCTCCACTTT
CDR3: CASNEQGIHNSPLHF

V: TRBV18
D: -
size: -
J: TRBJ2-2
DNA: TGTGCCAGCTCACATTCAGGGAGTTTCACCGGGGAGCTGTTTTTT
CDR3: CASSHSGSFTGELFF

V: TRBV19
D: TRBD1
size: -
J: TRBJ1-2
DNA: TGTGCCAGTAGTACCGGGACAGGAGGCTATGGCTACACCTTC
CDR3: CASSTGTGGYGYTF

V: TRBV5-3
D: TRBD1
size: -
J: TRBJ1-4
DNA: TGTGCCAGCAGACCAGACAGGGGTAATGAAAAACTGTTTTTT
CDR3: CASRPDRGNEKLFF

V: TRBV19
D: -
size: -
J: TRBJ2-1
DNA: TGTGCCAGTAGTATAGCGGGGAGTTACAATGAGCAGTTCTTC
CDR3: CASSIAGSYNEQFF

V: TRBV5-1
D: TRBD2
size: -
J: TRBJ2-2
DNA: TGCGCCAGCAGCTTGGCCCCCATAGCGGGAACCGGGGAGCTGTTTTTT
CDR3: CASSLAPIAGTGELFF

V: TRBV12-5
D: -
size: -
J: TRBJ1-5
DNA: TGTGCTAGTGGTTTGAATCAGCCCCAGCATTTT
CDR3: CASGLNQPQHF

V: TRBV13
D: TRBD2
size: -
J: TRBJ2-5
DNA: TGTGCCAGCAGTTTGGGGACTAGCGGGAGTCCGGAGACCCAGTACTTC
CDR3: CASSLGTSGSPETQYF

V: TRBV27
D: TRBD1
size: -
J: TRBJ1-5
DNA: TGTGCCAGCAGCGACACAGGGGCCCTAAGCAATCAGCCCCAGCATTTT
CDR3: CASSDTGALSNQPQHF

V: TRBV29-1
D: -
size: -
J: TRBJ2-5
DNA: TGCAGCGTTGTCGGCCGGGGTGTGGAGACCCAGTACTTC
CDR3: CSVVGRGVETQYF

V: TRBV10-3
D: TRBD1
size: once
J: TRBJ1-1
DNA: TGTGCCATCAGTCCAGTTGGACAGGGGGGAACTGAAGCTTTCTTT
CDR3: CAISPVGQGGTEAFF

V: TRBV6-1
D: -
size: -
J: TRBJ1-6
DNA: TGTGCCAGCAGCCTCGGACTGTTTAATTCACCCCTCCACTTT
CDR3: CASSLGLFNSPLHF